Only a few counts were recorded for the clone carrying this T cell receptor beta chain. Its antigen is undetermined. This sample was included in a study of CD4 T cells in relation to SARS-CoV-2 and coronaviruses. The CDR3 spans 13 residues. Germline assignment: CDR1 MNHEY and CDR2 SVGEGT. V shed 6 bases and J shed 5 bases, with 13 bases lying between them. The unexposed donors gave CD4+ T cells in about 2011-2019, prior to COVID-19. After roughly ten days of culture, CD4+ T cells were isolated. The data were produced by immunoSEQ multiplex PCR, yet TCRdb's version contains in-frame clones alone and is incomplete. The repertoire holds roughly 30,000 clones, about 80% seen once, with 20% to 25% in the top ten.

The source material was CD4+ T cells from PBMCs, cultured in vitro. This sequence originates from a human donor in good health. The rearrangement links TRBV6-2 or TRBV6-3 to TRBJ1-1; D unresolved. The CDR3 protein is CASSSDLGTEAFF. CDR3 sequence (DNA): TGTGCCAGCAGCTCCGACCTCGGGACTGAAGCTTTCTTT.